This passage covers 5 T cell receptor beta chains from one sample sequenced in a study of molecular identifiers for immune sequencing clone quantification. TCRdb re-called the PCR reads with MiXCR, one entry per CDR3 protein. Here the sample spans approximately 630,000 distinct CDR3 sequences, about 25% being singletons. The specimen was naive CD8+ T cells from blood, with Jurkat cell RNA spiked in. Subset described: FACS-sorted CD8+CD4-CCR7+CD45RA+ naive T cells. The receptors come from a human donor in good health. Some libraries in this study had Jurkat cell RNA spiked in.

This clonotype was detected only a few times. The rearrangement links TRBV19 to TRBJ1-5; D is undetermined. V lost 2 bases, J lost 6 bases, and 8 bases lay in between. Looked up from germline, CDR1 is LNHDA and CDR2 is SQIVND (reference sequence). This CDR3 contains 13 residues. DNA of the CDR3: TGTGCCAGTAGTATAAGAGAAGGTCAGCCCCAGCATTTT. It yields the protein CASSIREGQPQHF.

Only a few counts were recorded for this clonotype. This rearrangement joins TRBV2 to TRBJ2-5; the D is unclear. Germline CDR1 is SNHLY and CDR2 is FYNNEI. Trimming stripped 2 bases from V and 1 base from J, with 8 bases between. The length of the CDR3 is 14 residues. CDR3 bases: TGTGCCAGCAGTGAAATGACTCCCCAAGAGACCCAGTACTTC. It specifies CASSEMTPQETQYF.

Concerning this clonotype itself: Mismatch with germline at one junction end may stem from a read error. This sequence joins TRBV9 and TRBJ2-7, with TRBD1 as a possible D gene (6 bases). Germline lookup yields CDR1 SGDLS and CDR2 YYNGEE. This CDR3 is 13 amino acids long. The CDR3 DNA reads TGTGCCAGCAGCGTCGAGGACAGTTACGAGCGGTACTTC. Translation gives CASSVEDSYERYF.

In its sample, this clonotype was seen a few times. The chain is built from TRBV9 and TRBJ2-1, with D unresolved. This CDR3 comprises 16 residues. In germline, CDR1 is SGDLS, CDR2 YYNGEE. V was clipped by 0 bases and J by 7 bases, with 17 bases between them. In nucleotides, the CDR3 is TGTGCCAGCAGCGTAGCGGGTCTGGGAACTGAAAATGAGCAGTTCTTC. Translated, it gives CASSVAGLGTENEQFF.

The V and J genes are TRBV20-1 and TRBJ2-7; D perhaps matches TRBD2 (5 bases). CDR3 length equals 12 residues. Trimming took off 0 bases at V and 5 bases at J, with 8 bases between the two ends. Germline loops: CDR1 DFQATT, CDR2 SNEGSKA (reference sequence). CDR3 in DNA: TGCAGTGCTAGAGATTCCGGGAACGAGCAGTACTTC. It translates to CSARDSGNEQYF.